This TCR beta chain is from a study of cytomegalovirus exposure and HLA in healthy donors. Findings of the study overall: Earlier findings revealed that most TCR beta V segments proved productive either about 87% or about 30% of the time.

The PCR used 60 Vbeta and 13 Jbeta primers. Profiled with immunoSEQ multiplex PCR; TCRdb holds only in-frame clones, not every one. The sample yields approximately 190,000 clones, roughly 80% seen once. The count of this clone is one. Its matching antigen is unknown. Germline lookup yields CDR1 MDHEN and CDR2 SYDVKM. There are 14 residues in the CDR3. V dropped 3 bases and J dropped 3 bases, with 9 bases sitting between them. Sequenced material: PBMCs. This sequence joins TRBV28 and TRBJ2-1; possibly TRBD1 for D (5 bases). The sequence derives from a man aged 35 to 55 in good health and CMV-seropositive. CDR3 sequence reads: CASSLDTLYNEQFF. The DNA of the CDR3 is TGTGCCAGCAGTTTGGACACCCTCTACAATGAGCAGTTCTTC.